This T cell receptor (beta chain) is from a study of cytotoxic CD8 clonotypes in ibrutinib-treated CLL (dated by TCRdb to the early 2020s). Background on the whole study: The cohort included about 15 treatment-naive and eleven to twelve relapsed/refractory patients; 17 were IGHV unmutated. Partial responses were observed in about 25 patients and complete responses in 2; after a median follow-up of around 64 months, remission was maintained in roughly 15 patients and progression was observed in approximately twelve. Longitudinal samples were available for about 30% of the roughly 86 trial participants. Response samples were taken after a median of approximately a year on treatment, ranging from roughly 6 to 36 months. On average, each sample had approximately 260,000 productive templates and approximately 100,000 productive rearrangements. Every remission and progressive disease sample was obtained while ibrutinib was still being received by the patients. Cryopreserved peripheral blood mononuclear cells were obtained prior to treatment, at the time of response, and at either disease progression or sustained remission.

Comments on this clone: This clone's antigen is unknown. Base qualities are not recorded, but no much larger clone differs from it by a single base.

Each clonotype received, on average, roughly 9.6x coverage in deep resolution sequencing performed on a MiSeq, where the target depth lay between 1 in 1 million and 1 in 200,000 T cells. The immunoSEQ hsTCRB Kit was used to generate the TCR beta libraries. As for the original processing: Data were analyzed with ImmunoSEQ Data Assistant and ImmunoSEQ Analyzer, with V, D and J genes assigned per IMGT definitions. Clonality, with values ranging from 0 to 1, was calculated as one minus the normalized Shannon entropy of productive rearrangement frequencies. Only overrepresented clonotypes making up at least 0.05% of each patient's repertoire were included in the public clonotype analysis. Some 14 age-matched healthy donor repertoires from immuneACCESS served as clonality controls. TCRdb retrieved this table from immuneACCESS and kept in-frame rearrangements only. Not all clones are present; in checked studies, unresolved V genes account for under half, and no reason is known for the remainder. The DNA gave D and trimming, while V, J and clone size come from that table. Counted in this sample were about 29,000 clones; about three quarters of them appeared once. Jointly, the top ten make up roughly 48% of the sample.

For TCR beta library preparation, approximately 2 micrograms of genomic DNA were extracted from the cryopreserved PBMCs. Longitudinal blood samples from CLL patients receiving ibrutinib monotherapy were subjected to high-throughput TCR beta sequencing. The patients were enrolled in a single-center, open-label phase 2 trial of ibrutinib monotherapy. The full study reports these points: An increase in clonality was observed at ibrutinib response, with clonality remaining stable during sustained remission and falling back toward baseline at progression. Baseline clonality was found to be higher than that of age-matched healthy donors and was strongly correlated with circulating CD8+ T-cell counts. Public clonotypes were rare and either shrank or stayed stable during treatment, and the rise in clonality at ibrutinib response reflected expansion of private clonotypes. Sampling times were not matched between sustained-remission and progressing patients, and lymph node repertoires were not studied.

The germline V gene yields SGHRS for CDR1 and YFSETQ for CDR2. Its CDR3 holds 16 amino acids, cysteine through phenylalanine. CDR3 DNA is the only sequence kept; it has 48 bases, read in frame from the first base. After removal of 4 bases from V and 6 bases from J, the junction retains 5 bases not matched to a gene. The material sequenced was PBMCs, taken after 36 months of ibrutinib treatment. The V and J genes are TRBV5-1 and TRBJ2-2; 14 bases in between match TRBD2. The receptor comes from a human donor with chronic lymphocytic leukemia. The sequence in DNA is TGCGCCAGCAGCACCGGACTAGCGGGGGGATCCGGGGAGCTGTTTTTT. Its amino acids are CASSTGLAGGSGELFF.